The 24 T cell receptor beta chains below come from one sample, sequenced in a study of T cells after yellow fever vaccination. TCRdb reprocessed the 5' RACE reads via MiXCR and lists one record per CDR3 protein. Among approximately 250,000 distinct CDR3 sequences listed, approximately 6.8% were seen once. The sequencing here drew on CD4+ T cells sorted from PBMCs, taken on the day of the yellow fever booster vaccination. The receptors shown here come from a man younger than 40 who received the YFV17D yellow fever vaccine.

A few counts support this clonotype. V and J are TRBV11-2 and TRBJ2-5, with D perhaps assigned TRBD1 or TRBD2 (5 bases each). Trimming removed 0 bases from V and 2 bases from J, with 13 bases in between. Germline-derived CDR1 and CDR2 are SGHAT and FQNNGV. This CDR3 is 16 amino acids long. The CDR3 is CASSLDGTRIQETQYF. The CDR3 coding sequence is TGTGCCAGCAGCTTAGATGGGACCCGAATTCAAGAGACCCAGTACTTC. The full variable domain, with the rest looked up from reference TRBV11-2 and TRBJ2-5, is EAGVAQSPRYKIIEKRQSVAFWCNPISGHATLYWYQQILGQGPKLLIQFQNNGVVDDSQLPKDRFSAERLKGVDSTLKIQPAKLEDSAVYLCASSLDGTRIQETQYFGPGTRLLVL.

A few counts support this clonotype. The CDR3 DNA sequence: TGCAGTGCTAGATATGGGGCTCAAGAACAGCCCCAGCATTTT. This translates into CSARYGAQEQPQHF. The rearrangement joins TRBV20-1 to TRBJ1-5; a possible D gene is TRBD1 (5 bases). The CDR3 length is 14 residues. V dropped 2 bases and J dropped 7 bases, with 15 bases sitting between them. CDR1 and CDR2 (germline): DFQATT, SNEGSKA (reference sequence).

In its sample, this clonotype was seen a few times. The chain combines TRBV7-2 with TRBJ2-2; no clear D gene. Trimming left V 1 base short and J 8 bases short, with 14 bases between. The CDR3 length is 15 residues. Germline V gene sequence: CDR1 SGHTA, CDR2 FQGNSA. CDR3 nucleotide sequence: TGTGCCAGCAGCTTAGGGCCTACTCTGGGGGGGGAGCTGTTTTTT. Translation: CASSLGPTLGGELFF.

V is TRBV2 and J is TRBJ2-2; D is undetermined. Germline CDR1 reads SNHLY; CDR2 reads FYNNEI. The CDR3 totals 13 residues. Deletions cut 5 bases from V and 8 bases from J, with 12 bases between. The CDR3 DNA is TGTGCCAGCAGTCCGACAATGGGGGGGGAGCTGTTTTTT. Encoded protein: CASSPTMGGELFF.

This clonotype appeared many times. The chain carries TRBV27 and TRBJ1-2; 7 bases are a match to TRBD1. The CDR3 extends over 14 amino acids. Germline values: CDR1 MNHEY, CDR2 SMNVEV (reference sequence). V lost 5 bases to trimming and J lost 4 bases; unmatched junction nucleotides: 7. The CDR3 is CASSRTGDFYGYTF. As DNA, the CDR3 is TGTGCCAGCAGTCGGACAGGAGACTTCTATGGCTACACCTTC.

This clonotype was seen repeatedly, ten times or more. The chain combines TRBV5-1 with TRBJ1-5, with D tentatively TRBD1 (5 bases). The CDR3 covers 15 residues. The V end lost 3 bases, the J end lost 3 bases, and 13 bases lay between the germline ends. From germline, CDR1 is SGHRS and CDR2 YFSETQ. The CDR3 region is CASSYDGAPNQPQHF. The DNA of the CDR3 is TGCGCCAGCAGCTATGACGGGGCTCCCAATCAGCCCCAGCATTTT.

Ten or more counts support this clonotype. This rearrangement joins TRBV29-1 to TRBJ2-2; D perhaps matches TRBD2 (6 bases). V was shortened by 1 base and J by 6 bases, with 9 bases between the two germline ends. The CDR3 sequence is 13 residues long. Per germline, CDR1 SQVTM and CDR2 ANQGSEA. CDR3 in amino acids: CSVEVLAAGELFF. CDR3 nucleotides: TGCAGCGTTGAAGTACTAGCTGCCGGGGAGCTGTTTTTT.

In its sample, this clonotype was seen many times. This chain uses TRBV12-3 or TRBV12-4 with TRBJ2-1; no reliable D call. V dropped 6 bases and J dropped 0 bases, with 12 bases sitting between them. This CDR3 has 15 residues. The CDR3: CASSDSESSYNEQFF. CDR3 DNA: TGTGCCAGCAGCGACTCGGAGAGCTCCTACAATGAGCAGTTCTTC.

This clonotype has at least ten counts. The chain employs TRBV29-1 and TRBJ2-1; TRBD1 matches at 7 bases. The J segment lost 3 bases and the V segment lost 6 bases, leaving 2 bases of the junction unmatched. The CDR3 sequence is 12 residues long. Germline assignment: CDR1 SQVTM and CDR2 ANQGSEA. In DNA form, the CDR3 reads TGCAGCGTGGGGGACAGCTACAATGAGCAGTTCTTC. It is translated as CSVGDSYNEQFF.

This clonotype occurred many times. The V call is TRBV4-2, the J call TRBJ2-7; D is perhaps TRBD2 (6 bases). Per the germline V gene, CDR1 is LGHNA and CDR2 is YNFKEQ. The germline V and J ends were trimmed by 1 base and 1 base, with 8 bases remaining between them. This CDR3 has 14 residues. CDR3 nucleotides: TGTGCCAGCAGCCAAGTCGGAGGGTCCTACGAGCAGTACTTC. Translated, it gives CASSQVGGSYEQYF.

This clonotype turned up a few times. The chain uses TRBV5-1 and TRBJ2-2; D might be TRBD1 (6 bases). V was trimmed by 1 base and J by 2 bases, leaving 12 bases between them. The CDR3 length is 16 residues. CDR1 is SGHRS and CDR2 is YFSETQ in the germline V gene. The CDR3 reads CASSLLDSPNTGELFF. DNA of the CDR3: TGCGCCAGCAGCTTGCTGGACAGCCCTAACACCGGGGAGCTGTTTTTT. Full variable domain (missing parts from reference TRBV5-1 and TRBJ2-2): KAGVTQTPRYLIKTRGQQVTLSCSPISGHRSVSWYQQTPGQGLQFLFEYFSETQRNKGNFPGRFSGRQFSNSRSEMNVSTLELGDSALYLCASSLLDSPNTGELFFGEGSRLTVL.

CDR3 sequence reads: CSPGPGGDEQFF. CDR3 sequence (DNA): TGCAGTCCTGGGCCGGGGGGCGATGAGCAGTTCTTC. V is TRBV20-1 and J is TRBJ2-1; TRBD2 might be the D (7 bases). The CDR3 extends over 12 amino acids. Trimming stripped 8 bases from V and 8 bases from J, with 16 bases between. The germline V gene has CDR1 DFQATT and CDR2 SNEGSKA (reference sequence).

The CDR3 nucleotides read TGTGCCAGCACCATACAGGGAATGAACACTGAAGCTTTCTTT. Translated, it gives CASTIQGMNTEAFF. V gene TRBV5-5 combines with J gene TRBJ1-1, with D possibly matching TRBD1 (6 bases). Germline CDR1 is SGHKS and CDR2 is YYEKEE (reference sequence). The CDR3 has 14 amino acids. Trimming took 6 bases from V and 0 from J, leaving 12 bases between them.

This clonotype came up many times. The genes are TRBV7-9 and TRBJ1-1, with D perhaps TRBD1 (6 bases). CDR1 and CDR2 from the germline V gene are SEHNR and FQNEAQ (reference sequence). V was cut by 5 bases and J by 4 bases, with 14 bases left in between. This CDR3 has 14 amino acids. The CDR3 DNA reads as TGTGCCAGCAGCCAGCAGGGGAAGGGCACTGAAGCTTTCTTT. Translated: CASSQQGKGTEAFF.

This clonotype was seen a few times. The rearrangement links TRBV5-1 to TRBJ2-2; 7 bases match TRBD2. Germline CDR1 reads SGHRS; CDR2 reads YFSETQ. The CDR3 has 13 residues. V lost 4 bases, J lost 3 bases, and 0 bases stayed unmatched. The CDR3, as DNA: TGCGCCAGCAGCCGGGGGGACACCGGGGAGCTGTTTTTT. Amino acid sequence: CASSRGDTGELFF.

This clonotype was counted between two and nine times. The chain recombines TRBV6-5 with TRBJ2-1, with unresolved D. Germline V CDR1 and CDR2: MNHEY, SVGAGI. V was shortened by 2 bases and J by 2 bases, with 13 bases between the two germline ends. The CDR3 is 16 amino acids. The CDR3, as DNA: TGTGCCAGCAGTTACCCGAAGGCTTTCGCCTACAATGAGCAGTTCTTC. This translates into CASSYPKAFAYNEQFF.

This clonotype was detected only a few times. The chain carries TRBV20-1 and TRBJ1-5; 8 nucleotides agree with TRBD1. Germline assignment: CDR1 DFQATT and CDR2 SNEGSKA (reference sequence). The CDR3 covers 13 residues. V shed 5 bases, J shed 5 bases, and the junction held 5 bases outside the gene matches. CDR3 region: CSAQDRVYQPQHF. The CDR3 nucleotides read TGCAGTGCTCAGGACAGGGTGTATCAGCCCCAGCATTTT.

To note about this clonotype: A read error may explain this, as a much larger clone is one base away. The chain combines TRBV28 with TRBJ2-7; 9 bases line up with TRBD2. CDR1 is MDHEN and CDR2 is SYDVKM in the germline V gene. V gave up 5 bases and J gave up 9 bases; unmatched junction bases: 11. CDR3 length equals 14 residues. The CDR3, as DNA: TGTGCCAGCAGTCTTCCGCGGGGGGGAGACACGCAGTACTTC. This codes for CASSLPRGGDTQYF.

This clonotype showed up just a few times. The chain has TRBV9 and TRBJ1-6, with a tentative D call TRBD1 (6 bases). Germline-derived CDR1 and CDR2 are SGDLS and YYNGEE. The V gene lost 4 bases and the J gene lost 1 base, with 9 bases spanning the gap. This CDR3 region has 15 residues. In DNA, the CDR3 is TGTGCCAGCAGCCCAAGGGGGTCCTATAATTCACCCCTCCACTTT. Translation gives CASSPRGSYNSPLHF.

The rearrangement links TRBV12-3 or TRBV12-4 to TRBJ2-4, with 8 positions matching TRBD2. There are 17 residues in the CDR3. The junction had 14 bases not matched to a gene; V was cut back by 6 bases and J by 4 bases. CDR3 bases: TGTGCCAGCAGAAGGGGAGGAGCGGGAGTCGGTAAAAACATTCAGTACTTC. Protein: CASRRGGAGVGKNIQYF.

This clonotype came up a few times. This chain uses TRBV7-8 with TRBJ1-5; unclear D gene. The CDR3 runs 16 residues. Germline CDR1 is SGHVS and CDR2 is FQNEAQ. Trimming removed 5 bases from V and 0 bases from J, with 14 bases in between. CDR3 bases: TGTGCCAGCAGCCCCCGCGCCCTAAATAGCAATCAGCCCCAGCATTTT. Protein product: CASSPRALNSNQPQHF. The full variable domain, its missing parts supplied by reference TRBV7-8 and TRBJ1-5, is GAGVSQSPRYKVAKRGQDVALRCDPISGHVSLFWYQQALGQGPEFLTYFQNEAQLDKSGLPSDRFFAERPEGSVSTLKIQRTQQEDSAVYLCASSPRALNSNQPQHFGDGTRLSIL.

This chain links TRBV5-4 with TRBJ2-5; no reliable D call. The V gene's germline CDR1 is SGHNT and CDR2 YYREEE (reference sequence). The CDR3 contains 12 residues. V gave up 3 bases and J gave up 5 bases, with 8 bases separating them. This CDR3 is CASSWDSETQYF. Written as DNA, the CDR3 is TGTGCCAGCAGCTGGGATTCGGAGACCCAGTACTTC.

This chain connects TRBV2 to TRBJ2-7; perhaps D is TRBD1 or TRBD2 (5 bases each). The V gene lost 7 bases and the J gene lost 2 bases, with 24 bases spanning the gap. Germline loops: CDR1 SNHLY, CDR2 FYNNEI. The CDR3 length is 17 residues. The CDR3 here is CASTITGTLRLTYEQYF. The DNA of the CDR3 is TGTGCCAGCACTATAACCGGGACCCTCCGGCTCACCTACGAGCAGTACTTC.

This chain joins TRBV19 and TRBJ1-5; the D is unclear. Looked up from germline, CDR1 is LNHDA and CDR2 is SQIVND (reference sequence). There are 15 residues in the CDR3. Trimming left V 5 bases short and J 1 base short, with 12 bases between. The chain's CDR3 is CASSLGLTSNQPQHF. In DNA, the CDR3 is TGTGCCAGTAGTCTTGGCTTGACGAGCAATCAGCCCCAGCATTTT.